This paragraph covers one TCR beta chain sequence. Measured with immunoSEQ multiplex PCR; TCRdb has only the in-frame clones, and not every one. This table has 300,000 or so clones, 80% to 95% appearing once. This sample is drawn from a study of blood T cell repertoires in COVID-19. Trimming stripped 5 bases from V and 0 bases from J, with 8 bases between. The germline V gene has CDR1 LNHDA and CDR2 SQIVND (reference sequence). This CDR3 spans 14 amino acids. The chain employs TRBV19 and TRBJ1-5; D gene ambiguous. The sequence was obtained from a woman aged 25 to 39 with COVID-19, enrolled during active disease. Sequenced: peripheral blood. The DNA of the CDR3 is TGTGCCAGTAGTGCGGGGTATAGCAATCAGCCCCAGCATTTT. Its translation is CASSAGYSNQPQHF.